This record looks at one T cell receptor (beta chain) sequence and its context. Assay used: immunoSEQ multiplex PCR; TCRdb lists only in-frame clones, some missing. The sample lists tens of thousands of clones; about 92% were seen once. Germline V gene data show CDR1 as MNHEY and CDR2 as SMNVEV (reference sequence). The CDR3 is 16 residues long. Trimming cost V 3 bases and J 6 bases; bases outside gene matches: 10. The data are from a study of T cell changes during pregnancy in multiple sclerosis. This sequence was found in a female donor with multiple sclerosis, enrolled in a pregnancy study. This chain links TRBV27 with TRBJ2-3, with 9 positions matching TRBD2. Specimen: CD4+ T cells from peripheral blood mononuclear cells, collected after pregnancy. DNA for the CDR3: TGTGCCAGCAGTTTTGGTGCGGGGGGGCAGGTGGATACGCAGTATTTT. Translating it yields CASSFGAGGQVDTQYF.